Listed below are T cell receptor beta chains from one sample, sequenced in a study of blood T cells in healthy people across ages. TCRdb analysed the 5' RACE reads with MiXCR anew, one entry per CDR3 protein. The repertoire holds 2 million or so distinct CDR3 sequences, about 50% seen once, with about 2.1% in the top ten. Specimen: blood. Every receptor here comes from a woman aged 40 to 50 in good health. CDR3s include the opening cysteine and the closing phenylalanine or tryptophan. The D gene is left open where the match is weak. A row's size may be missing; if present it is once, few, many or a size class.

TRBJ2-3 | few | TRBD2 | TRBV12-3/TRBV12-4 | TGTGCCAGCAGTTTACGTGTTAGCGGGTTAAGCACAGATACGCAGTATTTT | CASSLRVSGLSTDTQYF
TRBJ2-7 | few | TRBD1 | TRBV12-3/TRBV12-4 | TGTGCCAGCAGCCGAGGACGGACAGGATCCTACGAGCAGTACTTC | CASSRGRTGSYEQYF
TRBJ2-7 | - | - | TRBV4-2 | TGTGCCAGCAGTCCCGCCTCGAACGAGCAGTACTTC | CASSPASNEQYF
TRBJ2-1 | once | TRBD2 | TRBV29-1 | TGCAGCGCTGGGAGACTAGCGGGGGGGCAGGGGAATGAGCAGTTCTTC | CSAGRLAGGQGNEQFF
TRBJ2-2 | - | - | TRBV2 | TGTGCCAGCAGTGAAGTGGCGGGTTCGAACACCGGGGAGCTGTTTTTT | CASSEVAGSNTGELFF
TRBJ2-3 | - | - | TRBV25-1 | TGTGCCAGCAGTGAAATGGGAGCGGGCACAGATACGCAGTATTTT | CASSEMGAGTDTQYF
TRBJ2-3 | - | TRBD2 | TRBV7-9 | TGTGCCAGCAGCGGGTTGGGGGGGGTCACAGATACGCAGTATTTT | CASSGLGGVTDTQYF
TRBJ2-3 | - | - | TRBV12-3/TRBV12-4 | TGTGCCAGCAGTTTAGGTGTGGCAGGCGTTAATGGAGATACGCAGTATTTT | CASSLGVAGVNGDTQYF
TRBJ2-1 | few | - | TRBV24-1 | TGTGCCACCCAGGGGACGGCAGGGTCGATTGAGCAGTTCTTC | CATQGTAGSIEQFF
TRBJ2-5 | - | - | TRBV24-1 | TGTGCCACCAGTTTTGGGGGTTCAGAGACCCAGTACTTC | CATSFGGSETQYF
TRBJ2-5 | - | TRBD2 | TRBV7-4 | TGTGCCAGCAGCTCCGACCGGCGGGGGACCCAAGAGACCCAGTACTTC | CASSSDRRGTQETQYF
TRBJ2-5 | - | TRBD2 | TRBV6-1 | TGTGCCAGCAGCGGACTAGCGGGGCTGGTGGGAGAGACCCAGTACTTC | CASSGLAGLVGETQYF
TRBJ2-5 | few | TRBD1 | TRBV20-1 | TGCAGTGTCAACCGGGACAGGTTCCAAGAGACCCAGTACTTC | CSVNRDRFQETQYF
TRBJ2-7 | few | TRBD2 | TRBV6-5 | TGTGCCAGCAGTTACGCTTCGGGAGGACCCGGCTCGGCTGGAGAGGTATACGAGCAGTACTTC | CASSYASGGPGSAGEVYEQYF
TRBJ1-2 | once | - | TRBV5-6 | TGTGCCAGCAGCACCCGAGAGGCTGGCTACACCTTC | CASSTREAGYTF
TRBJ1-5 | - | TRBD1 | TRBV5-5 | TGTGCCAGTGCACTACAGGGGAGTGGTCGGCCCCAGCATTTT | CASALQGSGRPQHF
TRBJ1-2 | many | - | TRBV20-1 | TGCAGTGCTAGGGACAGCCAGACCCTCTATGGCTACACCTTC | CSARDSQTLYGYTF
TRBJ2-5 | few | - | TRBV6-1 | TGTGCCAGCAGTCTTGATTTTAAGACCCAAGAGACCCAGTACTTC | CASSLDFKTQETQYF
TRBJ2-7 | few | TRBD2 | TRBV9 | TGTGCCAGCAGCGTAGCCCCCTCCAGCGGGAGCCAATCTAGGCAGTACTTC | CASSVAPSSGSQSRQYF
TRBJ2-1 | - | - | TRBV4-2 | TGTGCCAGCAGCCCACGTTTCGCCAACTACAATGAGCAGTTCTTC | CASSPRFANYNEQFF
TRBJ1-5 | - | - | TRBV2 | TGTGCCAGCAGCGGTTCCCGGGACAATTATAGCAATCAGCCCCAGCATTTT | CASSGSRDNYSNQPQHF
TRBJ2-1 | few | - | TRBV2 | TGTGCCAGCAGTGAGGAGACCTACAATGAGCAGTTCTTC | CASSEETYNEQFF
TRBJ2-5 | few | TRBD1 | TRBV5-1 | TGCGCCAGCAGAAAAGGGACAGTTCAAGAGACCCAGTACTTC | CASRKGTVQETQYF
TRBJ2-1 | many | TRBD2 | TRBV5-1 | TGCGCCAGCAGCTTCCAACTAGCGGGGGGTTCGGATGAGCAGTTCTTC | CASSFQLAGGSDEQFF
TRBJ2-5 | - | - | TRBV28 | TGTGCCAGCAGCTTTGACCCTTGGACGGAGACCCAGTACTTC | CASSFDPWTETQYF
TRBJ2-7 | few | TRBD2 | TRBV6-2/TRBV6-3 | TGTGCCAGCAGAGCTAGCGGCACTCCCTACGAGCAGTACTTC | CASRASGTPYEQYF
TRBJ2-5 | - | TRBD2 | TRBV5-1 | TGCGCCAGCAGCTTCATAGCGGGGAAGGGGACCCAGTACTTC | CASSFIAGKGTQYF
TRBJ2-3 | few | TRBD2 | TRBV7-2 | TGTGCCAGCAGCCGGACTAGCGGGGGGCCTAGAGGGGGGACGGATACGCAGTATTTT | CASSRTSGGPRGGTDTQYF
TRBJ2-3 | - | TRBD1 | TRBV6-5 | TGTGCCAGCAGGGGGACAGGGCATAATACGCAGTATTTT | CASRGTGHNTQYF
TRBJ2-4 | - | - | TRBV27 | TGTGCCAGCAGTCCTGTAATGGGGACACAAAACATTCAGTACTTC | CASSPVMGTQNIQYF
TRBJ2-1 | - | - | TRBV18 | TGTGCCAGCTCACCGGAGGATCTCCCTAACAATGAGCAGTTCTTC | CASSPEDLPNNEQFF
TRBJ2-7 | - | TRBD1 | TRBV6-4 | TGTGCCAGCAGTCTACAGGGGCCCCATTCCTACGAGCAGTACTTC | CASSLQGPHSYEQYF
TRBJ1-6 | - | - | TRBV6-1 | TGTGCCAGCTTGTGGCAGCCGAGCTCCTATAATTCACCCCTCCACTTT | CASLWQPSSYNSPLHF
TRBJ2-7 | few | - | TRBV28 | TGTGCCAGCAGGGAAGCGGGTTTGTACGAGCAGTACTTC | CASREAGLYEQYF
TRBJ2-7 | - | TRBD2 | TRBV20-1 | TGCAGTGCCCGGGCGACTAGCGGCTACGAGCAGTACTTC | CSARATSGYEQYF
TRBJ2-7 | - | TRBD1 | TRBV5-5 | TGTGCCAGCAGCTGGACAGGGGCAACTTACGAGCAGTACTTC | CASSWTGATYEQYF
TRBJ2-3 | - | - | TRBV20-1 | TGCAGTGCTGCCCTACTAGGGAGGACAGATACGCAGTATTTT | CSAALLGRTDTQYF
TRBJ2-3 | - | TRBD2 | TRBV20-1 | TGCAGTGCTAGAGATCCGTCTAGCGGGGCCCTTAGCACAGATACGCAGTATTTT | CSARDPSSGALSTDTQYF
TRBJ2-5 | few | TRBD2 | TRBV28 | TGTGCCAGCAGTTCGGAGGCTAGCGGGGTCCAAGAGACCCAGTACTTC | CASSSEASGVQETQYF
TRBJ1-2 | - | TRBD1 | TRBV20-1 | TGCAGTGCTAGCTTGACAGGGGGGAAGAACTATGGCTACACCTTC | CSASLTGGKNYGYTF
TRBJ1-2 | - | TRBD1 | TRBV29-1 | TGCAGCGTGAAGGGACAGGGGGAAAACTACAACTATGGCTACACCTTC | CSVKGQGENYNYGYTF
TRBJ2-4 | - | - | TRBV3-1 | TGTGCCAGCAGCCAAGGTCGGACCATTCAGTACTTC | CASSQGRTIQYF
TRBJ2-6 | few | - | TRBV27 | TGTGCCAGCAGTCTAGGTACAGGGAGGTCTGGGGCCAACGTCCTGACTTTC | CASSLGTGRSGANVLTF
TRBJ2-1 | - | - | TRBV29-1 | TGCAGCGTTGCGGAGGCCGCCTACAATGAGCAGTTCTTC | CSVAEAAYNEQFF
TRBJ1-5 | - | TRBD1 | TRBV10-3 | TGTGCCATCAGTACAGGGGCTAGCAATCAGCCCCAGCATTTT | CAISTGASNQPQHF
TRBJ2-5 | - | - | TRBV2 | TGTGCCAGCAGTTCCTACCGGGCCCTCCAAGAGACCCAGTACTTC | CASSSYRALQETQYF